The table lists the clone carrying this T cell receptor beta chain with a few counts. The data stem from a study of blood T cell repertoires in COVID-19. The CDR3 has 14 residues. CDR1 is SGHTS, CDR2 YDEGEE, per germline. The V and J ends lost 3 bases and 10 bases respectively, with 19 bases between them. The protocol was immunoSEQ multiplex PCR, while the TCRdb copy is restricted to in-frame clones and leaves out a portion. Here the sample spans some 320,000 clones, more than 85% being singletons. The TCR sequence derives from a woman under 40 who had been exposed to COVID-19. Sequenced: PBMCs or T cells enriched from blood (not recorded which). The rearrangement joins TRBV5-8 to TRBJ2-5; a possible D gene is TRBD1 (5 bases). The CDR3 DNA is TGTGCCAGCAGCTCCGACAGTAGGGGAAGGAACCAGTACTTC. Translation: CASSSDSRGRNQYF.